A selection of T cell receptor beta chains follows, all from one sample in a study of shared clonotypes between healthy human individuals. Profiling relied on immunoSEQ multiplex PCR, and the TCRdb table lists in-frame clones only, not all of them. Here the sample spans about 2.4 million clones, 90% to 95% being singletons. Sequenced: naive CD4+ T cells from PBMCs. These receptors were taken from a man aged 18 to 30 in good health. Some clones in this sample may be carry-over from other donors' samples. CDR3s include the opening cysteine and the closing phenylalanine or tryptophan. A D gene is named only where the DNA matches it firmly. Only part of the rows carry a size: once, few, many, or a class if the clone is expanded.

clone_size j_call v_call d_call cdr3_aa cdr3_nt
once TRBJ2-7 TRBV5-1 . CASSSSPGVSFPYEQYF TGCGCCAGCAGCTCCTCCCCCGGCGTAAGTTTCCCCTACGAGCAGTACTTC
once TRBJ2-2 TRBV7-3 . CASSLTPTVNTGELFF TGTGCCAGCAGCTTAACACCCACTGTTAACACCGGGGAGCTGTTTTTT
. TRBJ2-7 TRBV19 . CASSFHPSGTLTTYEQYF TGTGCCAGTAGTTTCCACCCTTCCGGGACACTTACCACCTACGAGCAGTACTTC
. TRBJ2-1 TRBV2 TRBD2 CASSVRRAGEHNEQFF TGTGCCAGCAGTGTCCGGCGAGCGGGAGAACACAATGAGCAGTTCTTC
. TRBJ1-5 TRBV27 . CASSQRGLGGQPQHF TGTGCCAGCAGCCAACGGGGCCTGGGTGGACAGCCCCAGCATTTT
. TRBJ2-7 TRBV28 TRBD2 CASSPLAGGGYEQYF TGTGCCAGCAGTCCCCTAGCGGGAGGTGGCTACGAGCAGTACTTC
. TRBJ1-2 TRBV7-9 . CASSLSGTPHGYTF TGTGCCAGCAGCCTATCCGGGACACCCCATGGCTACACCTTC
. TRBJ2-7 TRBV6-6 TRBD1 CASSPLDRDSYEQYF TGTGCCAGCAGCCCCCTCGACAGGGATTCCTACGAGCAGTACTTC
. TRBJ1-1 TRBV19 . CASRIRGNTEAFF TGTGCCAGTAGGATTAGAGGGAACACTGAAGCTTTCTTT
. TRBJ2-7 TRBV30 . CAWRRARNEQYF TGTGCCTGGAGAAGGGCAAGGAACGAGCAGTACTTC
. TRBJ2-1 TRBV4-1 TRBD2 CASSQSGSFDNEQFF TGCGCCAGCAGCCAGAGCGGGAGTTTCGACAATGAGCAGTTCTTC
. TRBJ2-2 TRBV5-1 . CASSFGINTGELFF TGCGCCAGCAGCTTCGGGATTAACACCGGGGAGCTGTTTTTT
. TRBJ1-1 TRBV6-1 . CASSERGSRAFF TGTGCCAGCAGTGAAAGGGGATCGCGGGCTTTCTTT
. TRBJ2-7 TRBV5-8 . CASSRRPVYEQYF TGTGCCAGCAGTAGACGGCCGGTCTACGAGCAGTACTTC
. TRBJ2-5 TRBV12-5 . CASGLGRSSFTQETQYF TGTGCTAGTGGTTTGGGTAGGTCTTCCTTTACCCAAGAGACCCAGTACTTC
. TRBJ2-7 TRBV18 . CASSPLEDEQYF TGTGCCAGCTCACCACTTGAGGACGAGCAGTACTTC
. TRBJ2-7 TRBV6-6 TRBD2 CASSKMGLAAYEQYF TGTGCCAGCAGCAAGATGGGACTAGCGGCTTACGAGCAGTACTTC
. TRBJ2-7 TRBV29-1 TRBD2 CSVLAGSSYEQYF TGCAGCGTTCTAGCGGGATCCTCCTACGAGCAGTACTTC
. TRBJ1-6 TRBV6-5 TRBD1 CASSYGQGPYNSPLHF TGTGCCAGCAGTTACGGACAGGGACCTTATAATTCACCCCTCCACTTT
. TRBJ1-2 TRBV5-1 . CASSLAGRNYGYTF TGCGCCAGCAGCTTGGCCGGGAGAAACTATGGCTACACCTTC
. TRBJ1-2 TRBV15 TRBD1 CATSSRTGANYGYTF TGTGCCACCAGCAGCAGAACAGGGGCTAACTATGGCTACACCTTC
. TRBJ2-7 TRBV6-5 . CASGMTRVMQYF TGTGCCAGCGGCATGACAAGGGTCATGCAGTACTTC
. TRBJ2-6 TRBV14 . CASSPLEGRDGESGANVLTF TGTGCCAGCAGCCCCCTCGAAGGAAGAGACGGTGAGTCTGGGGCCAACGTCCTGACTTTC
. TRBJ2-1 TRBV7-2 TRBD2 CASSLAASGALWNEQFF TGTGCCAGCAGCTTAGCGGCTAGCGGGGCCTTGTGGAATGAGCAGTTCTTC
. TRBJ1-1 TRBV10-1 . CASSETGKTEAFF TGCGCCAGCAGTGAGACAGGGAAGACTGAAGCTTTCTTT
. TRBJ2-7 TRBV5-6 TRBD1 CASSLVGQGDYEQYF TGTGCCAGCAGCTTGGTCGGACAGGGGGACTACGAGCAGTACTTC
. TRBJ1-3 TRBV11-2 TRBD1 CASSSGQDTIYF TGTGCCAGCAGTTCTGGACAGGACACCATATATTTT
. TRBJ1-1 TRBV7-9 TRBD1 CASSRGTGGANTEAFF TGTGCCAGCAGCCGGGGGACAGGGGGCGCGAACACTGAAGCTTTCTTT
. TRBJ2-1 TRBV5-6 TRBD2 CASSFGRGGRALRNEQFF TGTGCCAGCAGCTTCGGGAGAGGTGGGAGGGCCCTCAGAAATGAGCAGTTCTTC